This TCR beta chain was captured in a study of regulatory T cells in long-lasting Graves disease. Overall study results and limits: New patients shared 1,000 or so public clonotypes, and persistent patients shared more, with fewer than 3,500.

The sample's time point: newly diagnosed GD, antithyroid drugs for less than 3 months. With RNA extracted from PBMCs as input, the TCR library was made. Germline CDR1 SGHTA, CDR2 FQGNSA. This CDR3 is 13 amino acids long. With V trimmed by 5 bases and J by 6 bases, 5 bases remained unmatched. Investigators prepared the TCR beta libraries by applying iRepertoire HTBI primers and Arm-PCR of CDR3 regions. Each CDR3 protein is one row after TCRdb ran MiXCR on the multiplex PCR reads. In the table there are roughly 400,000 distinct CDR3 sequences, roughly 15% of which are singletons. This clonotype appeared a few times. The antigen is unknown. The same sample was also used in a study of T cells in Graves' hyperthyroidism and ophthalmopathy. That report notes: Hyperthyroidism of Graves' type that showed no ophthalmopathy progression within 18 months was stable. The primer set for the first-round RT-PCR of the TCR CDR3 was HTBI.

The receptor was isolated from a young woman with Graves disease. The sequencing here drew on peripheral blood mononuclear cells (PBMCs), taken at new diagnosis, from a patient treated with antithyroid drugs. The chain has TRBV7-2 and TRBJ1-1; 8 nucleotides line up with TRBD1. CDR3 DNA sequence: TGTGCCAGCAGCAGAGACAGGGGCGCTGAAGCTTTCTTT. It is translated as CASSRDRGAEAFF.